These 28 T cell receptor beta chains originate from one sample sequenced in a study of human T cells and chemical hapten exposure. TCRdb re-called the RACE reads with MiXCR, one entry per CDR3 protein. The sample lists around 120,000 distinct CDR3 sequences, roughly 15% seen once, with 0.9% to 0.95% in the top ten. The time point was: patch test 1, 2 weeks after DPC sensitization. The treatment: therapeutic diphenylcyclopropenone sensitization with weekly scalp DPC. Specimen: whole blood, collected in connection with sensitization to the hapten diphenylcyclopropenone (DPC). These receptors all stem from a man between 18 and 35 years old with alopecia areata. Some clones in this sample may be carry-over from other donors' samples.

The chain links TRBV5-1 to TRBJ1-4; 7 bases line up with TRBD1. V shed 4 bases and J 5 bases; nucleotides not matched to a gene: 5. From germline, CDR1 is SGHRS and CDR2 YFSETQ. CDR3 length: 14 amino acids. CDR3 sequence (DNA): TGCGCCAGCAGCCCGGGACAGCAGAATGAAAAACTGTTTTTT. Residues: CASSPGQQNEKLFF. The full variable domain, with the rest looked up from reference TRBV5-1 and TRBJ1-4, is KAGVTQTPRYLIKTRGQQVTLSCSPISGHRSVSWYQQTPGQGLQFLFEYFSETQRNKGNFPGRFSGRQFSNSRSEMNVSTLELGDSALYLCASSPGQQNEKLFFGSGTQLSVL.

The chain carries TRBV7-6 and TRBJ1-6, with 9 bases aligning to TRBD1. Trimming removed 2 bases from V and 10 bases from J; junction bases left unmatched: 6. This CDR3 comprises 15 residues. The germline V gene has CDR1 SGHVS and CDR2 FNYEAQ. This CDR3 is CASSLRGQGVSPLHF. The CDR3 region has the DNA TGTGCCAGCAGCTTAAGGGGACAGGGAGTGTCACCCCTCCACTTT.

In this sample, this clonotype turned up many times. The chain links TRBV2 to TRBJ2-7; D remains unclear. The V gene's germline CDR1 is SNHLY and CDR2 FYNNEI. V lost 3 bases, J lost 4 bases, and 7 bases lay in between. The CDR3 has 12 amino acids. CDR3 in DNA: TGTGCCAGCAGTGATCACTCGTACGAGCAGTACGTC. This encodes CASSDHSYEQYV.

This clonotype appeared a few times. The chain links TRBV29-1 to TRBJ2-7; D is possibly TRBD1 (6 bases). The V end lost 6 bases, the J end lost 2 bases, and 11 bases lay between the germline ends. The germline V gene has CDR1 SQVTM and CDR2 ANQGSEA. This CDR3 comprises 12 residues. CDR3 region: CSVLTGPYEQYF. CDR3 nucleotides: TGCAGCGTCCTGACAGGCCCCTACGAGCAGTACTTC.

V usage is TRBV7-2 and J usage is TRBJ2-5, with TRBD1 as a possible D gene (5 bases). V was trimmed by 7 bases and J by 2 bases, leaving 8 bases between them. This CDR3 has 12 amino acids. The germline V gene has CDR1 SGHTA and CDR2 FQGNSA. CDR3 in DNA: TGTGCCAGCACACAGGTACAAGAGACCCAGTACTTC. Its protein is CASTQVQETQYF.

The sample holds many counts of this clonotype. The chain recombines TRBV12-3 or TRBV12-4 with TRBJ1-2; no firm D call. V was cut by 6 bases and J by 6 bases, with 11 bases left in between. The CDR3 length is 12 residues. CDR3 residues: CASSQAEHGYTF. Here the CDR3 DNA reads TGTGCCAGCAGCCAGGCAGAGCATGGCTACACCTTC.

This clonotype was counted at least ten times. The rearrangement uses TRBV7-8 and TRBJ2-7; 8 bases map to TRBD1. The CDR3 contains 16 residues. Germline V CDR1 and CDR2: SGHVS, FQNEAQ. With 5 bases clipped from V and 9 bases from J, the junction kept 18 bases outside the gene matches. The DNA of the CDR3 is TGTGCCAGCAGCCCCAGAACCTCCGGACAGGGATTTTGGCAGTACGTC. Its translation: CASSPRTSGQGFWQYV.

This chain uses TRBV10-3 with TRBJ1-1; no clear D. The CDR3 sequence is 15 residues long. Germline V gene data show CDR1 as ENHRY and CDR2 as SYGVKD. The V end lost 0 bases, the J end lost 3 bases, and 11 bases lay between the germline ends. CDR3 sequence reads: CAISESSGRDTEAFF. Here the CDR3 DNA reads TGTGCCATCAGTGAGTCGAGCGGAAGGGACACTGAAGCTTTCTTT.

This clonotype was detected ten times or more. This chain links TRBV7-2 with TRBJ2-3; D is undetermined. The V gene's germline CDR1 is SGHTA and CDR2 FQGNSA. This CDR3 is 14 amino acids long. V lost 3 bases and J lost 4, with 11 bases in between. The CDR3 region is CASSLSGFADTQYF. DNA of the CDR3: TGTGCCAGCAGCTTGTCTGGGTTCGCAGATACGCAGTATTTT.

J is TRBJ2-7 and V is TRBV7-8; D may be TRBD1 (5 bases). The V and J ends lost 4 bases and 3 bases respectively, with 16 bases between them. The CDR3 consists of 15 residues. Germline V CDR1 and CDR2: SGHVS, FQNEAQ. The CDR3 region has the DNA TGTGCCAGCAGCTATCGCAGGGAAGCCTTCTACGAGCAGTACGTC. This encodes CASSYRREAFYEQYV.

Only one count was recorded for this clonotype. CDR3 DNA: TGTGCCAGCAGCTTAGGTTCCGGGGAAGGGACTGAAGCTTTCTTT. It yields the protein CASSLGSGEGTEAFF. J is TRBJ1-1 and V is TRBV7-3; D uncertain. CDR3 size: 15 residues. Germline loops: CDR1 SGHTA, CDR2 FQGTGA. V was trimmed by 2 bases and J by 5 bases, leaving 15 bases between them.

This clonotype was seen more than once but under ten times. The rearrangement links TRBV20-1 to TRBJ1-1; D unresolved. Trimming removed 5 bases at V and 2 bases at J, with 15 bases between. The CDR3 contains 14 residues. Germline V gives CDR1 DFQATT, CDR2 SNEGSKA (reference sequence). CDR3 region: CSAPISGPNTEAFF. CDR3 DNA sequence: TGCAGTGCTCCTATAAGCGGTCCCAACACTGAAGCTTTCTTT.

The gene calls are TRBV11-2 and TRBJ2-7; TRBD1 is a possible D gene (6 bases). V was clipped by 8 bases and J by 1 base, with 12 bases between them. CDR1 is SGHAT, CDR2 FQNNGV, per germline. The CDR3 consists of 13 residues. The chain's CDR3 is CASEQGLSYEQYF. CDR3 nucleotides: TGTGCCAGCGAACAGGGTTTATCCTACGAGCAGTACTTC. Full variable domain (remainder filled in from reference TRBV11-2 and TRBJ2-7): EAGVAQSPRYKIIEKRQSVAFWCNPISGHATLYWYQQILGQGPKLLIQFQNNGVVDDSQLPKDRFSAERLKGVDSTLKIQPAKLEDSAVYLCASEQGLSYEQYFGPGTRLTVT.

The V call is TRBV5-1, the J call TRBJ2-5; TRBD1 might be the D (7 bases). CDR1 and CDR2 from the germline V gene are SGHRS and YFSETQ. V shed 0 bases and J shed 8 bases, with 17 bases lying between them. This CDR3 has 15 residues. CDR3 in DNA: TGCGCCAGCAGCTTGGCGCGGGACAGCCGAGGAACCCAGTACTTC. Protein sequence: CASSLARDSRGTQYF.

This clonotype was counted a few times. J is TRBJ1-5 and V is TRBV20-1; 7 bases are shared with TRBD1. The CDR3 covers 19 residues. CDR1 DFQATT and CDR2 SNEGSKA come from the germline V gene (reference sequence). V was pared by 6 bases and J by 9 bases, with 29 bases of the junction left unmatched. The CDR3 reads CSASMPRDSPPYTRGPQHF. Written as DNA, the CDR3 is TGCAGTGCCAGTATGCCCCGGGACAGTCCTCCATATACGCGGGGGCCCCAGCATTTT.

This clonotype showed up just a few times. The V call is TRBV7-6, the J call TRBJ2-7, with D perhaps assigned TRBD1 or TRBD2 (5 bases each). The CDR3 loop spans 13 amino acids. V lost 3 bases and J 4 bases, leaving 10 bases between the germline ends. Germline CDR1 reads SGHVS; CDR2 reads FNYEAQ. CDR3 bases: TGTGCCAGCAGCTTGGGACCCCTTTACGAGCAGTACGTC. Translation: CASSLGPLYEQYV.

The V call is TRBV7-2, the J call TRBJ2-7; TRBD2 matches at 10 bases. V lost 1 base and J lost 6; bases outside the gene matches: 6. Per germline, CDR1 SGHTA and CDR2 FQGNSA. CDR3 length: 15 amino acids. The CDR3 sequence: CASSLEQRGGREQYF. The CDR3, as DNA: TGTGCCAGCAGCTTAGAACAGCGGGGGGGCCGCGAGCAGTACTTC.

The chain uses TRBV4-1 and TRBJ2-3; no firm D call. This CDR3 is 15 amino acids long. Germline values: CDR1 MGHRA, CDR2 YSYEKL. V was cut by 1 base and J by 1 base, with 9 bases left in between. The CDR3 DNA reads as TGCGCCAGCAGCCAAGTGTCGGACCGCACAGATACGCAGTATTTT. The encoded protein is CASSQVSDRTDTQYF.

The chain has TRBV9 and TRBJ2-1; D is perhaps TRBD1 (6 bases). This CDR3 is 15 amino acids long. In germline, CDR1 is SGDLS, CDR2 YYNGEE. Between the trimmed V and J ends, which lost 0 bases and 7 bases, there was a span of 14 bases. This CDR3 reads CASSVVWQGINEQFF. The CDR3, as DNA: TGTGCCAGCAGCGTAGTTTGGCAGGGGATAAATGAGCAGTTCTTC.

This clonotype was observed a single time. The gene calls are TRBV20-1 and TRBJ2-3; D is unresolved. Trimming removed 3 bases from V and 6 bases from J, with 7 bases in between. Germline lookup yields CDR1 DFQATT and CDR2 SNEGSKA (reference sequence). The CDR3 contains 11 residues. CDR3 region: CSARKTDTQYF. CDR3 bases: TGCAGTGCTAGGAAGACGGATACGCAGTATTTT.

This clonotype has ten or more counts. The rearrangement joins TRBV29-1 to TRBJ2-4, with 8 bases lining up with TRBD1. V lost 6 bases to trimming and J lost 7 bases; unmatched junction nucleotides: 11. The germline V gene encodes CDR1 SQVTM and CDR2 ANQGSEA. CDR3 length equals 14 residues. This chain's CDR3 is CSVAGQADGNIQYF. The DNA for the CDR3 is TGCAGCGTGGCGGGACAGGCGGACGGTAACATTCAGTACTTC.

The chain carries TRBV6-5 and TRBJ2-1, with TRBD2 identical over 12 bases. The CDR3 spans 17 residues. Germline V gives CDR1 MNHEY, CDR2 SVGAGI. The junction had 11 bases not matched to a gene; V was cut back by 5 bases and J by 6 bases. Here the CDR3 DNA reads TGTGCCAGCAGTCTCGGCGGTGCACTAGCGGGGGGCAATGAGCAGTTCTTC. As protein: CASSLGGALAGGNEQFF.

The chain carries TRBV6-5 and TRBJ1-1; D is undetermined. With 2 bases removed from V and 4 bases from J, the gap between germline ends came to 11 bases. Germline V lookup: CDR1 MNHEY, CDR2 SVGAGI. The CDR3 contains 14 residues. This chain's CDR3 is CASSYGESGTEAFF. The CDR3 DNA reads as TGTGCCAGCAGTTACGGGGAGTCGGGCACTGAAGCTTTCTTT.

In its sample, this clonotype was seen a few times. The chain combines TRBV7-9 with TRBJ1-6, with D possibly being TRBD1 (5 bases). V was shortened by 3 bases and J by 4 bases, with 7 bases between the two germline ends. Per germline, CDR1 SEHNR and CDR2 FQNEAQ (reference sequence). This CDR3 is built from 14 residues. CDR3 in DNA: TGTGCCAGCAGCTTCGAGGGGTATAATTCACCCCTCCACTTT. It yields the protein CASSFEGYNSPLHF.

In its sample, this clonotype was seen a few times. J is TRBJ2-3 and V is TRBV20-1, with TRBD1 identical over 11 bases. Per the germline V gene, CDR1 is DFQATT and CDR2 is SNEGSKA (reference sequence). The V and J ends lost 1 base and 4 bases, in that order; junction bases with no gene match: 4. The CDR3 contains 15 residues. CDR3 in amino acids: CSARGDRGWADTQYF. The CDR3 DNA follows: TGCAGTGCTAGAGGGGACAGGGGGTGGGCAGATACGCAGTATTTT.

The chain recombines TRBV5-5 with TRBJ2-1; D may be TRBD1 (5 bases). V shed 0 bases and J shed 6 bases, with 13 bases lying between them. The V gene's germline CDR1 is SGHKS and CDR2 YYEKEE (reference sequence). The CDR3 totals 15 residues. The CDR3 region is CASSLAPDRPNEQFF. The CDR3, as DNA: TGTGCCAGCAGCTTGGCCCCAGACAGACCCAATGAGCAGTTCTTC.

The sample holds a few counts of this clonotype. The chain has TRBV7-9 and TRBJ1-2, with D possibly TRBD1 on 6 matching bases. Germline CDR1 SEHNR, CDR2 FQNEAQ (reference sequence). V gave up 5 bases and J gave up 4 bases, with 14 bases separating them. The CDR3 is 14 amino acids. As DNA, the CDR3 is TGTGCCAGCAGCCACAGGACAGTCGTCTATGGCTACACCTTC. Its translation is CASSHRTVVYGYTF.

This chain uses TRBV29-1 with TRBJ2-3; TRBD2 matches 8 bases. CDR3 length equals 14 residues. Germline V CDR1 and CDR2: SQVTM, ANQGSEA. Germline trimming cut 4 bases from V and 4 bases from J; bases unmatched to any gene: 7. The CDR3 sequence is CSVGRSGGADTQYF. The CDR3 nucleotides read TGCAGCGTTGGAAGAAGCGGGGGTGCAGATACGCAGTATTTT.